This TCR beta chain was sequenced during a study of T cell responses to AZD1222 COVID-19 vaccine. Study overall: Pooling was applied to second doses at about 4 or about 12 weeks.

This CDR3 comprises 14 residues. The V gene lost 3 bases and the J gene lost 6 bases, with 16 bases spanning the gap. CDR1 and CDR2 from the germline V gene are SGHDT and YYEEEE. Profiling relied on immunoSEQ multiplex PCR, and the TCRdb table lists in-frame clones only, not all of them. Of 95,000 to 150,000 clones in the sample, 70% to 90% are singletons; the top ten hold roughly a tenth. The material sequenced was peripheral blood, taken on day 0 of AZD1222 vaccination. The TCR was taken from an adult in good health. The chain joins TRBV5-6 to TRBJ2-7; tentative D call: TRBD2 (6 bases). This CDR3 reads CASSSPRLGGEQYF. The CDR3 nucleotides are TGTGCCAGCAGCTCCCCCCGGCTCGGGGGCGAGCAGTACTTC.